A selection of T cell receptor beta chains follows, all from one sample in a study of beta chain features in type 1 diabetes. TCRdb's copy holds only in-frame clones and misses some; the assay was immunoSEQ multiplex PCR. The table shows under 550,000 clones, with more than 9.5% occurring only once. Sequencing was carried out using naive CD4+ T cells from blood. The receptors were sampled from a woman younger than 30 in good health. The CDR3 runs from the conserved cysteine through the conserved F or W. A D gene is named only where the DNA matches it firmly. Rows may omit the clone size; those that give it use once, few, many or a size class.

TRBJ2-2	few	TRBV5-1	NA	TGCGCCAGCAGCTTTGGAGCGAACACCGGGGAGCTGTTTTTT	CASSFGANTGELFF
TRBJ2-1	NA	TRBV18	NA	TGTGCCAGCTCACCAGCGGGAACCTACAATGAGCAGTTCTTC	CASSPAGTYNEQFF
TRBJ2-3	NA	TRBV9	TRBD2	TGTGCCAGCAGCGTGGCTAGCGGGGGGCCAGATACGCAGTATTTT	CASSVASGGPDTQYF
TRBJ2-7	few	TRBV25-1	NA	TGTGCCAGCAGTGCAGCCGGGGCAACTTACGAGCAGTACTTC	CASSAAGATYEQYF
TRBJ1-1	NA	TRBV19	TRBD1	TGTGCCAGTAGCGACAGGGTAACTGAAGCTTTCTTT	CASSDRVTEAFF
TRBJ2-5	few	TRBV11-2	TRBD1	TGTGCCAGCAGCAGAGACAGGGGCCCGGGGGAGACCCAGTACTTC	CASSRDRGPGETQYF
TRBJ1-5	NA	TRBV9	NA	TGTGCCAGCAGCGTTCGCGGTAATCAGCCCCAGCATTTT	CASSVRGNQPQHF
TRBJ2-7	NA	TRBV7-9	TRBD2	TGTGCCAGCAGATTATCACCTCAGCGGGAGGCCAGCCCCTACGAGCAGTACTTC	CASRLSPQREASPYEQYF
TRBJ2-3	NA	TRBV29-1	TRBD2	TGCAGCGTCGGGACTAGCGGGAGTGGAGATACGCAGTATTTT	CSVGTSGSGDTQYF
TRBJ2-7	few	TRBV21-1	NA	TGTGCCAGCAGCGCCCGGGACCGCTCCTACGAGCAGTACTTC	CASSARDRSYEQYF
TRBJ1-4	few	TRBV4-3	NA	TGCGCCAGCAGCCAAGCCCGGGGCGGGGAAAAACTGTTTTTT	CASSQARGGEKLFF
TRBJ2-1	once	TRBV5-1	NA	TGCGCCAGCAGCTTAGGACAGATCTACAATGAGCAGTTCTTC	CASSLGQIYNEQFF
TRBJ2-4	few	TRBV4-2	TRBD2	TGTGCCAGCAGCCAAAGTCTAGCGGAAAACATTCAGTACTTC	CASSQSLAENIQYF
TRBJ1-2	NA	TRBV11-2	NA	TGTGCCAGCAGCGCCATCGGGGGCCACTACACCTTC	CASSAIGGHYTF
TRBJ2-2	NA	TRBV4-1	TRBD2	TGCGCCAGCAGAAGACTAGCGGGGGGCGCCGGGGAGCTGTTTTTT	CASRRLAGGAGELFF
TRBJ1-1	NA	TRBV5-1	NA	TGCGCCAGCAGCTTGGGTCAGGCAAACACTGAAGCTTTCTTT	CASSLGQANTEAFF
TRBJ2-6	few	TRBV7-9	NA	TGTGCCAGCAGCTTTGCCGGCTCTGGGGCCAACGTCCTGACTTTC	CASSFAGSGANVLTF